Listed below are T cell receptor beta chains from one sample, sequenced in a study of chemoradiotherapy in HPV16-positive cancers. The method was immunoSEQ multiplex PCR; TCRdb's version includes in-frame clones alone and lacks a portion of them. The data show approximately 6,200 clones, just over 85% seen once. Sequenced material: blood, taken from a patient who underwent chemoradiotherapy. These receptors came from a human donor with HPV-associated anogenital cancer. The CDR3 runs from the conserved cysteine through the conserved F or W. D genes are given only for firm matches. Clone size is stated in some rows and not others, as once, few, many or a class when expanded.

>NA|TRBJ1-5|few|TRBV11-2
CASSLVGGYQPQHF
TGTGCCAGCAGCTTAGTAGGCGGGTATCAGCCCCAGCATTTT
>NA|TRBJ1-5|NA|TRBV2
CASSGKRFQQPQHF
TGTGCCAGCAGTGGAAAAAGGTTCCAACAGCCCCAGCATTTT
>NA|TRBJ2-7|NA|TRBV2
CASSGIPGIRPYEQYF
TGTGCCAGCAGTGGGATCCCAGGAATCCGACCCTACGAGCAGTACTTC
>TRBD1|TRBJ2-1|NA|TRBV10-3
CAISVGTGPNEQFF
TGTGCCATCAGTGTAGGGACAGGGCCTAATGAGCAGTTCTTC
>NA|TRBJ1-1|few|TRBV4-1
CASSQEGGYSQAFF
TGCGCCAGCAGCCAAGAAGGGGGGTACAGTCAAGCTTTCTTT
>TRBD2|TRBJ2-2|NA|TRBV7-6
CASSLASGILNTGELFF
TGTGCCAGCAGCTTAGCTAGCGGGATATTAAACACCGGGGAGCTGTTTTTT
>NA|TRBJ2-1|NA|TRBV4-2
CASSHGGGAPWDEQFF
TGTGCCAGCAGCCATGGGGGCGGGGCCCCTTGGGATGAGCAGTTCTTC
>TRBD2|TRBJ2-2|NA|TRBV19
CASSIDAGGSTGELFF
TGTGCCAGTAGTATAGATGCGGGGGGGAGCACCGGGGAGCTGTTTTTT
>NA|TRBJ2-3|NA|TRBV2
CASSRGSGPYTQYF
TGTGCCAGCTCTCGGGGCTCTGGGCCTTATACGCAGTATTTT
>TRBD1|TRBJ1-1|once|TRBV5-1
CASSTGQGSDTEAFF
TGCGCCAGCAGCACTGGACAGGGATCGGACACTGAAGCTTTCTTT